Reported below is one T cell receptor beta chain. No antigen is known for it. The data stem from a study of cytomegalovirus exposure and HLA in healthy donors. Study results and caveats: High sensitivity and specificity were reportedly achieved when the classifier diagnosed cytomegalovirus status.

Clones were sequenced by immunoSEQ multiplex PCR, and TCRdb holds only the in-frame ones, with some missing. The table shows 86,000 or so clones, with roughly 95% occurring only once. This CDR3 contains 15 residues. Per the germline V gene, CDR1 is SGHAT and CDR2 is FQNNGV. This TCR came from a man younger than 35 in good health and CMV-seropositive. The material sequenced was PBMCs. V and J are TRBV11-2 and TRBJ2-5; TRBD2 is a possible D gene (6 bases). The J call is in doubt because the DNA end fits TRBJ2-7 better. CDR3 in DNA: TGTGCCAGCAGCTGGTTCGGCGGGGCGGGATACGAGCAGTACTTC. As protein: CASSWFGGAGYEQYF.